This TCR beta chain was sequenced in a study of human T cells and chemical hapten exposure. Background on the study: 0.01% DPC was applied to the upper back in patch tests, which were read at 6 days.

Time point given: patch test 1, 2 weeks after DPC sensitization. The treatment is: therapeutic diphenylcyclopropenone sensitization with weekly scalp DPC. Study conclusions and caveats: Those TCRs sitting above 1 in 1000 frequency stayed the same with DPC sensitization. It was expanded TCRs that formed significantly more large CDR3 similarity clusters than controls did.

Library construction involved attaching unique molecular identifiers to individual cDNA molecules, which allowed quantitative, reproducible TCR counting. TCRdb re-called the RACE reads through MiXCR, storing one row per CDR3 protein. This sample has some 400,000 distinct CDR3 sequences, with 4.8% found just once. This CDR3 comprises 16 residues. The V gene lost 3 bases and the J gene lost 0 bases, with 13 bases spanning the gap. The germline CDR1 and CDR2 sequences are SGHAT and FQNNGV. Remarks on this clonotype: The antigen remains undetermined.

This sequence joins TRBV11-2 and TRBJ2-3, with D maybe TRBD2 (5 bases). Source: whole blood, taken in connection with sensitization to the hapten diphenylcyclopropenone (DPC). The source is a woman aged 45-60 years with alopecia areata. Some clones in this sample may be carry-over from other donors' samples. CDR3: CASSFTAGLSTDTQYF. The DNA of the CDR3 is TGTGCCAGCAGCTTCACGGCAGGACTTAGCACAGATACGCAGTATTTT.